A selection of T cell receptor beta chains follows, all from one sample in a study of cytomegalovirus exposure and HLA in healthy donors. This table comes from immunoSEQ multiplex PCR, and its TCRdb copy is limited to in-frame clones, with some not included. This table holds approximately 150,000 clones, almost 85% found once. The sample was PBMCs. The receptors here all came from a man aged 25 to 45 in good health and CMV-seropositive. Both conserved end residues are part of each CDR3. D genes are given only for firm matches. Size values are once, few and many counts, or a class for expanded clones, and some rows have none.

>TRBJ1-1|TRBV7-9|once|-
TGTGCCAGCAGCTTAGCGGGGGCGCCGGACACTGAAGCTTTCTTT
CASSLAGAPDTEAFF
>TRBJ1-3|TRBV18|-|-
TGTGCCAGCTCACCATCAGACGGTCTAGGAGGAAACACCATATATTTT
CASSPSDGLGGNTIYF
>TRBJ2-3|TRBV18|-|TRBD2
TGTGCCAGCTCACCCTCCGGGACTAGCGGGGGACTTAACACAGATACGCAGTATTTT
CASSPSGTSGGLNTDTQYF
>TRBJ2-2|TRBV27|-|TRBD1
TGTGCCAGCAATCCCGGACAGGGAATCGGGGAGCTGTTTTTT
CASNPGQGIGELFF
>TRBJ2-3|TRBV29-1|-|TRBD2
TGCAGCGTTCAGAGGACTAGTGGGGATACGCAGTATTTT
CSVQRTSGDTQYF
>TRBJ1-1|TRBV18|once|-
TGTGCCAGCTCACCACGGCACACTGAAGCTTTCTTT
CASSPRHTEAFF
>TRBJ2-7|TRBV5-1|-|-
TGCGCCAGCAGCTTGGCCGTAGGGGGAGACGAGCAGTACTTC
CASSLAVGGDEQYF
>TRBJ2-5|TRBV9|once|TRBD2
TGTGCCAGCAGCCCTCGGGGGGGATGGGAGACCCAGTACTTC
CASSPRGGWETQYF
>TRBJ2-3|TRBV6-5|-|-
TGTGCCAGCAGCCTCCTTGGGGGGTTGTCAGATACGCAGTATTTT
CASSLLGGLSDTQYF
>TRBJ1-6|TRBV27|-|-
TGTGCCAGCACTAATGGGGGGGGAAATTCACCCCTCCACTTT
CASTNGGGNSPLHF
>TRBJ2-1|TRBV27|-|TRBD2
TGTGCCAGCAGTTCGCCTAGCGGGAGGGCCGATTTAGACAATGAGCAGTTCTTC
CASSSPSGRADLDNEQFF
>TRBJ1-1|TRBV28|-|TRBD1
TGTGCCAGCAGTTTACTCCCCCCGGGACAGGGTGGGACTGAAGCTTTCTTT
CASSLLPPGQGGTEAFF
>TRBJ2-4|TRBV7-7|-|TRBD1
TGTGCCAGCAGCGCTAAGGGGGCAGGGAACATTCAGTACTTC
CASSAKGAGNIQYF
>TRBJ2-7|TRBV10-3|-|-
TGTGCCATCAAGGACAGTAGTTCCTACGAGCAGTACTTC
CAIKDSSSYEQYF
>TRBJ1-1|TRBV7-9|-|-
TGTGCCAGCAGCTTCGGACAGCCCAGTGTGGGCACTGAAGCTTTCTTT
CASSFGQPSVGTEAFF
>TRBJ2-5|TRBV5-1|-|-
TGCGCCAGCAGCCTAGGACTGGGAGAGACCCAGTACTTC
CASSLGLGETQYF
>TRBJ2-2|TRBV4-1|-|TRBD2
TGCGCCAGCAGCCAACTGACTAGCGGGAGGAACACCGGGGAGCTGTTTTTT
CASSQLTSGRNTGELFF
>TRBJ2-7|TRBV30|-|-
TGTGCCTGGAGCCGGGGTCCTGGGGAGCAGTACTTC
CAWSRGPGEQYF
>TRBJ2-7|TRBV28|-|-
TGTGCCAGCAGTTCTCTAGCCGTGACGGTCCCCTACGAGCAGTACTTC
CASSSLAVTVPYEQYF
>TRBJ2-3|TRBV7-9|-|TRBD2
TGTGCCAGCAGCCCCGGGACTATCGGGGACACAGATACGCAGTATTTT
CASSPGTIGDTDTQYF
>TRBJ2-2|TRBV5-4|-|-
TGTGCCAGCAGCAGGGGACAAGGCACAACCGGGGAGCTGTTTTTT
CASSRGQGTTGELFF
>TRBJ2-3|TRBV27|once|-
TGTGCCAGCGGCTTAGGCGGGAAGCAGTATTTT
CASGLGGKQYF
>TRBJ2-1|TRBV6-6|-|-
TGTGCCAGCAGTTCAGCGCTGAATGAGCAGTTCTTC
CASSSALNEQFF
>TRBJ2-2|TRBV7-6|-|TRBD2
TGTGCCAGCAGCCAGACTAGCGGGCTGAACACCGGGGAGCTGTTTTTT
CASSQTSGLNTGELFF
>TRBJ2-7|TRBV4-2|-|TRBD2
TGTGCCAGCAGCCACAACAGCGGGAGCTCCTACGAGCAGTACTTC
CASSHNSGSSYEQYF
>TRBJ1-6|TRBV27|-|-
TGTGCCAGCAGTTTATCTTGGGGGATGGGGGGGAATTCACCCCTCCACTTT
CASSLSWGMGGNSPLHF
>TRBJ2-6|TRBV9|once|TRBD1
TGTGCCAGCAGCAGGACAGGGGTTATAGCTGGGGCCAACGTCCTGACTTTC
CASSRTGVIAGANVLTF
>TRBJ2-5|TRBV5-1|-|-
TGCGCCAGCAGCTTGGCCGGTGAGACCCAGTACTTC
CASSLAGETQYF
>TRBJ1-5|TRBV28|-|-
TGTGCCTCGTGCCGGTTTGGGCAGGGAGGGAGACAGCCCCAGCATTTT
CASCRFGQGGRQPQHF
>TRBJ2-1|TRBV9|-|TRBD1
TGTGCCAGCAGCGTAGGGACAGGGAATGAGCAGTTCTTC
CASSVGTGNEQFF
>TRBJ1-6|TRBV10-1|-|-
TGCGCCAGCAGTGAGACGGGGGGGAGGGGGTTTAGTTCACCCCTCCACTTT
CASSETGGRGFSSPLHF
>TRBJ2-5|TRBV28|-|-
TGTGCCAGCAGTCTACGACAGACTCAAGAGACCCAGTACTTC
CASSLRQTQETQYF
>TRBJ2-7|TRBV28|-|TRBD2
TGTGCCAGCAAGAACAGCGGGAGGGCTAAAAGGACCTACGAGCAGTACTTC
CASKNSGRAKRTYEQYF
>TRBJ2-7|TRBV28|-|TRBD1
TGTGCCAGCGGCTTACAGGGGGTTCCCTACGAGCAGTACTTC
CASGLQGVPYEQYF
>TRBJ2-7|TRBV15|-|-
TGTGCCACCAGCAGAGATGTTGGGAGGGAGCAGTACTTC
CATSRDVGREQYF
>TRBJ2-7|TRBV11-2|-|TRBD2
TGTGCCAGCAGCTTAGCGGAGACTAGCGGGGGATACTACGAGCAGTACTTC
CASSLAETSGGYYEQYF
>TRBJ2-1|TRBV6-5|-|-
TGTGCCAGCAGTTCCCTACCCTCCTACAATGAGCAGTTCTTC
CASSSLPSYNEQFF
>TRBJ2-1|TRBV27|-|TRBD2
TGTGCCAGCAGTCCGGGAGGGAGCTCCTACAATGAGCAGTTCTTC
CASSPGGSSYNEQFF
>TRBJ2-3|TRBV14|-|TRBD2
TGTGCCAGCAGCCAAGGTCGGCGGGAGGGCCCGAGGGTGACAGATACGCAGTATTTT
CASSQGRREGPRVTDTQYF
>TRBJ2-5|TRBV25-1|-|-
TGTGCCAGCAGTGAACTAGGAGAGACCCAGTACTTC
CASSELGETQYF
>TRBJ1-1|TRBV6-6|-|-
TGTGCCAGCAGGGAGCCGGGACAATTGAACACTGAAGCTTTCTTT
CASREPGQLNTEAFF
>TRBJ1-5|TRBV19|-|TRBD1
TGTGCCAGTAGGGGACAGGGGGCAAGTCAGCCCCAGCATTTT
CASRGQGASQPQHF
>TRBJ1-2|TRBV28|-|-
TGTGCCAGCAGTTTAAAGGGGTTGGATTATGGCTACACCTTC
CASSLKGLDYGYTF
>TRBJ1-2|TRBV2|-|-
TGTGCCAGCAGTGAACAGGTTGGCTACACCTTC
CASSEQVGYTF
>TRBJ1-3|TRBV5-6|-|-
TGTGCCAGCAGCTTGGGACAGCCTGGAAACACCATATATTTT
CASSLGQPGNTIYF
>TRBJ1-4|TRBV7-2|-|TRBD1
TGTGCCAGCAGCTTCGTCCAGGGGGCGCGCGGAGAAAAACTGTTTTTT
CASSFVQGARGEKLFF